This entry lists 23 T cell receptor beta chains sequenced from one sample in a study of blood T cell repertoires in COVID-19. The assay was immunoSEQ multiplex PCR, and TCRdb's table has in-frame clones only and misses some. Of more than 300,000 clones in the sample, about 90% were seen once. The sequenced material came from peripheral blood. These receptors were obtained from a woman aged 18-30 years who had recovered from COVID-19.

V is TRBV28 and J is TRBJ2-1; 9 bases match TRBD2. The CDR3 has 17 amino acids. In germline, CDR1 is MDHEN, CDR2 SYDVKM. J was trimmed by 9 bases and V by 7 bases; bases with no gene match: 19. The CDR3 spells CASTSLAGLARMSEQFF. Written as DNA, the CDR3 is TGTGCCAGCACCTCTCTCGCTGGACTAGCGCGTATGAGTGAGCAGTTCTTC.

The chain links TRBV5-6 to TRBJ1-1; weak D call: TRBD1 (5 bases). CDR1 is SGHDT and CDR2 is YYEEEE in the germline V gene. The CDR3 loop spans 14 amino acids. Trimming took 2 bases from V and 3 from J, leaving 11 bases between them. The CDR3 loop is CASSFTQGDTEAFF. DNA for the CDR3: TGTGCCAGCAGCTTCACTCAGGGCGACACTGAAGCTTTCTTT.

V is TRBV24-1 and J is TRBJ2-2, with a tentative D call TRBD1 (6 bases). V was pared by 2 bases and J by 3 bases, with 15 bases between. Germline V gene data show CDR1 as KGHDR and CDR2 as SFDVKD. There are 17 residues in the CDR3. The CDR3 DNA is TGTGCCACCAGTGATTCATCCAACACAGGGTACACCGGGGAGCTGTTTTTT. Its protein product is CATSDSSNTGYTGELFF.

CDR3 region: CASSLASSGSNEQFF. CDR3 DNA: TGCGCCAGCAGCTTGGCGTCTAGCGGATCCAATGAGCAGTTCTTC. The chain couples TRBV5-1 to TRBJ2-1, with 7 bases matching TRBD2. The CDR3 sequence is 15 residues long. Germline CDR1 reads SGHRS; CDR2 reads YFSETQ. V was pared by 0 bases and J by 6 bases, with 6 bases of the junction left unmatched.

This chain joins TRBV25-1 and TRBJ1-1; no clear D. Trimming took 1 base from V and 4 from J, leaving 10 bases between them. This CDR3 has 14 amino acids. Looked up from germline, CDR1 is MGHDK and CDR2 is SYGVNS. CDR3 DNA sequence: TGTGCCAGCAGTGAATCCGGGTTGGCCACTGAAGCTTTCTTT. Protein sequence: CASSESGLATEAFF.

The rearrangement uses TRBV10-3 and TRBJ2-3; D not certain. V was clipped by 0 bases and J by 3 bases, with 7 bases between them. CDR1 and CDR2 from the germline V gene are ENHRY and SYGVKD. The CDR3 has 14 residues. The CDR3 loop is CAISESGATDTQYF. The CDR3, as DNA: TGTGCCATCAGTGAGTCAGGAGCAACAGATACGCAGTATTTT.

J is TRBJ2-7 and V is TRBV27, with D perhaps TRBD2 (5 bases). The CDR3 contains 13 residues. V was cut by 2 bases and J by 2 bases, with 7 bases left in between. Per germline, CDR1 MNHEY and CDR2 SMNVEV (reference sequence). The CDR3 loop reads CASSLNGAYEQYV. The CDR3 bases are TGTGCCAGCAGTTTAAACGGGGCCTACGAGCAGTACGTC.

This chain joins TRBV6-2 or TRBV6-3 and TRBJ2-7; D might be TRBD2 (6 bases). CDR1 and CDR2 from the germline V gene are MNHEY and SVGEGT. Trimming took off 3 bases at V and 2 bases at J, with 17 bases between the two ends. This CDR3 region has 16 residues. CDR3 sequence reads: CASSYMRGAPPYEQYV. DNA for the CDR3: TGTGCCAGCAGTTATATGCGCGGGGCCCCTCCCTACGAGCAGTACGTC.

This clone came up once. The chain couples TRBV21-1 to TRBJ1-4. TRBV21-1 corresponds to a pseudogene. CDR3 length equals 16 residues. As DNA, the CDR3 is TGTGCCAGCAGCAACTGGGATGAAAAGGGAGGGGAAAAACTGTTTTTT. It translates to CASSNWDEKGGEKLFF.

The CDR3 coding sequence is TGTGCCAGCAGCCAGGATGAGGGAGGGGCTACCTACAATGAGCAGTTCTTC. It encodes CASSQDEGGATYNEQFF. The rearrangement links TRBV7-4 to TRBJ2-1; 7 positions match TRBD2. Per the germline V gene, CDR1 is SGHVT and CDR2 is SQSDAQ. The CDR3 totals 17 residues. Unmatched junction bases numbered 12, after V lost 5 bases and J lost 2 bases.

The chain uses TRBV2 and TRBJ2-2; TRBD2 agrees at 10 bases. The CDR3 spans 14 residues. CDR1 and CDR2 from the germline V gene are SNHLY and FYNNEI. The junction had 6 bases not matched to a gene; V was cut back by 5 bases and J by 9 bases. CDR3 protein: CASSSGRADRELFF. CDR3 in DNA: TGTGCCAGCAGTAGCGGGAGGGCGGATCGGGAGCTGTTTTTT.

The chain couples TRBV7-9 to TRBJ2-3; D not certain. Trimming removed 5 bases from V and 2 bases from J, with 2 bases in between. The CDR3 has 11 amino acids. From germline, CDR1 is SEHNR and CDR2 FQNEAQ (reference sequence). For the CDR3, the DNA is TGTGCCAGCAGCCTCACAGATACGCAGTATTTT. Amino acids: CASSLTDTQYF.

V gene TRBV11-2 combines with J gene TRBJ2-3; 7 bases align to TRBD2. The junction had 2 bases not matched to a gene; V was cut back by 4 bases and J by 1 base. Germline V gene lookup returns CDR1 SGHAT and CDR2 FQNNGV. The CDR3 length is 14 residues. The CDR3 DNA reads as TGTGCCAGCAGCTCAAGCGGGGGCACAGATACGCAGTATTTT. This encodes CASSSSGGTDTQYF.

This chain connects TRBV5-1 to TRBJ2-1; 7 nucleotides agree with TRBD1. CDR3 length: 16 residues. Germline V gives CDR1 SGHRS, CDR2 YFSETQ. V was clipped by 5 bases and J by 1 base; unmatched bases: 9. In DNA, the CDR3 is TGCGCCAGCAGGTGGGGCCAGGGGGTTTCCTACAATGAGCAGTTCTTC. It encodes CASRWGQGVSYNEQFF.

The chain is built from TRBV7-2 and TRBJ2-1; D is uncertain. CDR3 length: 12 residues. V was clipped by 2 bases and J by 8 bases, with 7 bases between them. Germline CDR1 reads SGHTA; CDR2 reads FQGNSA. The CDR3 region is CASSLWRHEQFF. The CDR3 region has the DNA TGTGCCAGCAGCTTATGGCGGCATGAGCAGTTCTTC.

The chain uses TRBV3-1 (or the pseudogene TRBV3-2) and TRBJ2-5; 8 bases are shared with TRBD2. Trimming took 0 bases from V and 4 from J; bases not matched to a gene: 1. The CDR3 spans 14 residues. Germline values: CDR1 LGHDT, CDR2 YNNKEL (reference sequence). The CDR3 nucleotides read TGTGCCAGCAGCCAAGATCGGGAGGGAGAGACCCAGTACTTC. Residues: CASSQDREGETQYF.

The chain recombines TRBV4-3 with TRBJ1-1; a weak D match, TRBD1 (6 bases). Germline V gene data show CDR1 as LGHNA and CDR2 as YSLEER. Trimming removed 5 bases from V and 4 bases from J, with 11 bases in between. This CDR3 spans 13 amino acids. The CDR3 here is CASSANRVTEAFF. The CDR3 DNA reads TGCGCCAGCAGCGCAAACAGGGTCACTGAAGCTTTCTTT.

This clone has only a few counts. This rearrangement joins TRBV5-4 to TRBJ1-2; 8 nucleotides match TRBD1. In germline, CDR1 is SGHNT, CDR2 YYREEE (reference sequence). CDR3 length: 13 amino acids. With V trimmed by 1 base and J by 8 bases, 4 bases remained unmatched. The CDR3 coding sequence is TGTGCCAGCAGCTTGATCAGGGGGCAGGGCTACACCTTC. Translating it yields CASSLIRGQGYTF.

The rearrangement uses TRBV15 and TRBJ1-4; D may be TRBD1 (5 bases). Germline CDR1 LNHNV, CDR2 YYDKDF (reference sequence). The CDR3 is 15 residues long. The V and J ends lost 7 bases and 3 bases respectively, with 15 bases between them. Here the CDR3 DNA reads TGTGCCACCATCGATGGGACTTGGGCTAATGAAAAACTGTTTTTT. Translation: CATIDGTWANEKLFF. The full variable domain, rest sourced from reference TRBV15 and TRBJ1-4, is DAMVIQNPRYQVTQFGKPVTLSCSQTLNHNVMYWYQQKSSQAPKLLFHYYDKDFNNEADTPDNFQSRRPNTSFCFLDIRSPGLGDTAMYLCATIDGTWANEKLFFGSGTQLSVL.

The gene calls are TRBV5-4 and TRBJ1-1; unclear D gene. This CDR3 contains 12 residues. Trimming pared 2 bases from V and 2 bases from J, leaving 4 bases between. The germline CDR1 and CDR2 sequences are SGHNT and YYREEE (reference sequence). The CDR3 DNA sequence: TGTGCCAGCAGCTTAGCCAACACTGAAGCTTTCTTT. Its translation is CASSLANTEAFF. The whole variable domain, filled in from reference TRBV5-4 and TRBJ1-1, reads ETGVTQSPTHLIKTRGQQVTLRCSSQSGHNTVSWYQQALGQGPQFIFQYYREEENGRGNFPPRFSGLQFPNYSSELNVNALELDDSALYLCASSLANTEAFFGQGTRLTVV.

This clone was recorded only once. The CDR3 sequence: CAISESLRLKLNTEAFF. CDR3 sequence (DNA): TGTGCCATCAGTGAGTCCTTGAGACTGAAATTGAACACTGAAGCTTTCTTT. The chain uses TRBV10-3 and TRBJ1-1; no reliable D call. Germline V gives CDR1 ENHRY, CDR2 SYGVKD. The CDR3 contains 17 residues. V was pared by 0 bases and J by 0 bases, with 14 bases between.

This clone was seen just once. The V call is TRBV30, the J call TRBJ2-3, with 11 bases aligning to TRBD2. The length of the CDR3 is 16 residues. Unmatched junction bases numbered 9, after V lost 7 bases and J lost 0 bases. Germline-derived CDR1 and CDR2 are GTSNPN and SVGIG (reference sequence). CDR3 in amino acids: CAFQGLAGLSTDTQYF. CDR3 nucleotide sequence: TGTGCCTTCCAAGGACTAGCGGGCCTTAGCACAGATACGCAGTATTTT.

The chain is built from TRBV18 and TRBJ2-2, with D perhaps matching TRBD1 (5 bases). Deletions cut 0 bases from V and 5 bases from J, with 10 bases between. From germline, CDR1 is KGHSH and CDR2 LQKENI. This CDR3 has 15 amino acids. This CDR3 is CASSPPAGKTGELFF. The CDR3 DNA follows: TGTGCCAGCTCACCACCAGCAGGGAAGACCGGGGAGCTGTTTTTT.